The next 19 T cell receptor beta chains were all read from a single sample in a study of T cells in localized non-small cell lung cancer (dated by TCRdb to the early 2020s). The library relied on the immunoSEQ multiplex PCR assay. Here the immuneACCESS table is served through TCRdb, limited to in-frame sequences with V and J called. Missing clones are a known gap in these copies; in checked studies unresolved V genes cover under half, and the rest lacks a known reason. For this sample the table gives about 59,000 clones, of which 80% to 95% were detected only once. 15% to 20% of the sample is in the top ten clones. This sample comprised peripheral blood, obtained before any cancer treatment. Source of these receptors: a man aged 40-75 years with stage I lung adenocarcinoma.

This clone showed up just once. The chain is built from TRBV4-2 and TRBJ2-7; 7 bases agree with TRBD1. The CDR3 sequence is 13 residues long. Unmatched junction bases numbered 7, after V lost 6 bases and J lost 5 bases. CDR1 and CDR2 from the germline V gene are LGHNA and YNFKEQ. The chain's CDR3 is CASSLTGADEQYF. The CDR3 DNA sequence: TGTGCCAGCAGTTTAACAGGGGCTGACGAGCAGTACTTC.

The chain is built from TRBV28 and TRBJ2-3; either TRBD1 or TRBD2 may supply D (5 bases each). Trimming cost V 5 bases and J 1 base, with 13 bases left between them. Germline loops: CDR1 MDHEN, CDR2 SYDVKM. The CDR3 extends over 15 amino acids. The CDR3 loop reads CASSGGGGGTDTQYF. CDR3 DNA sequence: TGTGCCAGCAGTGGGGGTGGCGGAGGCACAGATACGCAGTATTTT.

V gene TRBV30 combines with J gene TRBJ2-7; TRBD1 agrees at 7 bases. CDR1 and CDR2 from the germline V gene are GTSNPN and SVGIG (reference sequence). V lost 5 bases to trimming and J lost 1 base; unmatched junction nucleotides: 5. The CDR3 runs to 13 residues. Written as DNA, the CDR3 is TGTGCCTGGGGGAAGGGACAGTCCTACGAGCAGTACTTC. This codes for CAWGKGQSYEQYF. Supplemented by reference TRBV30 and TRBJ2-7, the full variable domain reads SQTIHQWPATLVQPVGSPLSLECTVEGTSNPNLYWYRQAAGRGLQLLFYSVGIGQISSEVPQNLSASRPQDRQFILSSKKLLLSDSGFYLCAWGKGQSYEQYFGPGTRLTVT.

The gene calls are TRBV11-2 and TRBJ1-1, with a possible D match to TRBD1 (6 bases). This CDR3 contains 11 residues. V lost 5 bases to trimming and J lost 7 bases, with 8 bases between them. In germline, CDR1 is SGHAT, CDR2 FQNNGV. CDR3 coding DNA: TGTGCCAGCAGCCGGACAGATGAAGCTTTCTTT. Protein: CASSRTDEAFF.

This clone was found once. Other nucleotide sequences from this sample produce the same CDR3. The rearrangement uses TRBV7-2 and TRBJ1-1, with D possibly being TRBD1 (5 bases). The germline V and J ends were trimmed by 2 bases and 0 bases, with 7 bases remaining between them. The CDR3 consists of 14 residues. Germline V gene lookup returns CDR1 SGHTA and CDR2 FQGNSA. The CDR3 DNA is TGTGCCAGCAGCTTACAGGGTATGAACACTGAAGCTTTCTTT. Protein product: CASSLQGMNTEAFF.

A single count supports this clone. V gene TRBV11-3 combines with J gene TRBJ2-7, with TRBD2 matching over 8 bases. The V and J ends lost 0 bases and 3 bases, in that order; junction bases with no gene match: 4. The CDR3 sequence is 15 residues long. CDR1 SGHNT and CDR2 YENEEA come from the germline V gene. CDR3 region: CASSLDGTSDYEQYF. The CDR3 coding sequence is TGTGCCAGCAGCTTAGATGGGACTAGTGACTACGAGCAGTACTTC.

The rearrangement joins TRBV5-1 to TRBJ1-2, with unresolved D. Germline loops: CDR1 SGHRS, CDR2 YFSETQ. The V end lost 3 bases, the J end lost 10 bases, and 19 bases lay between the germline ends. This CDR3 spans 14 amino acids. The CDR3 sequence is CASSSAGPSNDYTF. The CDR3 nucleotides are TGCGCCAGCAGCTCGGCAGGACCCTCAAACGACTACACCTTC. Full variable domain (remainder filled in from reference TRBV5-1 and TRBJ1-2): KAGVTQTPRYLIKTRGQQVTLSCSPISGHRSVSWYQQTPGQGLQFLFEYFSETQRNKGNFPGRFSGRQFSNSRSEMNVSTLELGDSALYLCASSSAGPSNDYTFGSGTRLTVV.

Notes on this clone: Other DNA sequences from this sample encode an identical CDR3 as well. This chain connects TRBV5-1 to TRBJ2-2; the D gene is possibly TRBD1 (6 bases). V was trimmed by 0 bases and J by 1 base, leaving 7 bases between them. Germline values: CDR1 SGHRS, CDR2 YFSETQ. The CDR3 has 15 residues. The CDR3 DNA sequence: TGCGCCAGCAGCTTGGACAGGGTGAACACCGGGGAGCTGTTTTTT. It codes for CASSLDRVNTGELFF.

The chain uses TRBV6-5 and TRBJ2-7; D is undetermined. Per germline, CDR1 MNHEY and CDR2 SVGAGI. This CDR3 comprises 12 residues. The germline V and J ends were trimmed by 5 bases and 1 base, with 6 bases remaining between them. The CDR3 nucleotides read TGTGCCAGCAGTGGACCTTCCTACGAGCAGTACTTC. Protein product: CASSGPSYEQYF.

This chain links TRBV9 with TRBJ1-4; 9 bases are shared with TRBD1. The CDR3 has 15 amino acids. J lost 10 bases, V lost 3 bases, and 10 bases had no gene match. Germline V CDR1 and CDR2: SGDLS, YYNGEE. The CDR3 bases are TGTGCCAGCAGCGCCGCCGGGACAGGGTACGGAAAACTGTTTTTT. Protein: CASSAAGTGYGKLFF.

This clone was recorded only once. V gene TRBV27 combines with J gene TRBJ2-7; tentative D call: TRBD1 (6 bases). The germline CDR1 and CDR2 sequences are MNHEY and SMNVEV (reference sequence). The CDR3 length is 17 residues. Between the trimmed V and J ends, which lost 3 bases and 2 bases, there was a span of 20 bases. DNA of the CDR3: TGTGCCAGCAGTTTGCCCTGGCAGGGGAAAGAGACCTACGAGCAGTACTTC. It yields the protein CASSLPWQGKETYEQYF.

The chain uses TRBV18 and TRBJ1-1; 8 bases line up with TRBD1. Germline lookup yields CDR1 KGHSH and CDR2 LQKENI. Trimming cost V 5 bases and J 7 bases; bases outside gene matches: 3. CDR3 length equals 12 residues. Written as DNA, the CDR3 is TGTGCCAGCTCAATCGACAGGGGTGAAGCTTTCTTT. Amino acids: CASSIDRGEAFF.

The CDR3 loop reads CASSLTVNTEAFF. The CDR3 DNA sequence: TGTGCCAGCAGCTTGACGGTGAACACTGAAGCTTTCTTT. The chain uses TRBV5-6 and TRBJ1-1; D unresolved. The V gene's germline CDR1 is SGHDT and CDR2 YYEEEE. The CDR3 covers 13 residues. V dropped 1 base and J dropped 0 bases, with 4 bases sitting between them.

Here the CDR3 reads CASSLAGVQNIQYF. The CDR3 nucleotides read TGCGCCAGCAGCTTGGCTGGTGTCCAAAACATTCAGTACTTC. The V call is TRBV5-1, the J call TRBJ2-4; unclear D gene. V was shortened by 0 bases and J by 5 bases, with 9 bases between the two germline ends. The CDR3 loop spans 14 amino acids. Germline V CDR1 and CDR2: SGHRS, YFSETQ.

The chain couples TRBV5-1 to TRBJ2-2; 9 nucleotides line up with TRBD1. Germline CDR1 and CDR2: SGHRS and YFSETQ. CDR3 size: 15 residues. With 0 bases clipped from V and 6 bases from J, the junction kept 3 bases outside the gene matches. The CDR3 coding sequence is TGCGCCAGCAGCTTGGAAGGACAGGGGTCCGGGGAGCTGTTTTTT. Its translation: CASSLEGQGSGELFF.

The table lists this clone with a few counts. Here the CDR3 DNA reads TGCGCCAGCACCCCACTAGTTACAGGCGGGGAGCTGTTTTTT. Translating it yields CASTPLVTGGELFF. This chain connects TRBV10-2 to TRBJ2-2; tentatively, D is TRBD1 or TRBD2 (5 bases each). Looked up from germline, CDR1 is WSHSY and CDR2 is SAAADI. Trimming took 7 bases from V and 7 from J, leaving 16 bases between them. The CDR3 runs 14 residues.

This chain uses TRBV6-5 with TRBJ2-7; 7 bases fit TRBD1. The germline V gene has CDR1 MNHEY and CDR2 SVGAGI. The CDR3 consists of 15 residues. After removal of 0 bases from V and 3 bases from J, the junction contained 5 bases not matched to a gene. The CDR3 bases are TGTGCCAGCAGTTACTCAGCCAGGGGGATCTACGAGCAGTACTTC. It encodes CASSYSARGIYEQYF.

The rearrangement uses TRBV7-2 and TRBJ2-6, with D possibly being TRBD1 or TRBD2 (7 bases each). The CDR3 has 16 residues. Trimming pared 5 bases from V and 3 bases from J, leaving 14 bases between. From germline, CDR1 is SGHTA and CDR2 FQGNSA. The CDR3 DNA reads TGTGCCAGCAGCCCTCAGGGGGGGTTTGGGGCCAACGTCCTGACTTTC. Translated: CASSPQGGFGANVLTF.

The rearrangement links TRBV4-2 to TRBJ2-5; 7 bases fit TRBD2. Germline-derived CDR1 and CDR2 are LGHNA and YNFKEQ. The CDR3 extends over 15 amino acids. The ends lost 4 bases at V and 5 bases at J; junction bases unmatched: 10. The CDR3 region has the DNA TGTGCCAGCAGCCTCGTTCTGCTCGGGGGGGAGACCCAGTACTTC. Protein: CASSLVLLGGETQYF.